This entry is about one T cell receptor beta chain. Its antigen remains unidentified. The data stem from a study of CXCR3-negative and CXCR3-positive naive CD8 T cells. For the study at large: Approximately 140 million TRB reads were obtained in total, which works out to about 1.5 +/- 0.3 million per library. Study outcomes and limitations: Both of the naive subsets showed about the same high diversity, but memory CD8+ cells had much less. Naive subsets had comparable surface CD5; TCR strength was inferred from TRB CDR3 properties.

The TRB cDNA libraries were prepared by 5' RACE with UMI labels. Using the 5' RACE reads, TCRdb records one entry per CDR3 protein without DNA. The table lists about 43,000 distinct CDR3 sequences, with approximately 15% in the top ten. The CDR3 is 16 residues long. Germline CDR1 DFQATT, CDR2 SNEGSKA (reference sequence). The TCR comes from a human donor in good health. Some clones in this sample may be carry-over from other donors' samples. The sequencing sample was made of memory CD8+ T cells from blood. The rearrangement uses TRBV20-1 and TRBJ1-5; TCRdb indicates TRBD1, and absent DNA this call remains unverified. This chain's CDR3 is CSALSGGPSGNQPQHF.